This TCR beta chain was sequenced during a study of T cell responses to AZD1222 COVID-19 vaccine. Produced via immunoSEQ multiplex PCR; TCRdb's table is partial and in-frame only. The sample has roughly 99,000 clones, 89% seen once. This CDR3 spans 18 amino acids. With respect to this clone: Its antigen is unidentified.

Study-level results: Among vaccine-associated CD4 TCRs, coverage spanned spike, with dominance at 160-218 and 743-854. Donors were largely white British and mainly female; clonal diversity was possibly underestimated. Researchers took repertoire samples only after the peak T cell response had come.

The sequence was collected from an adult in good health. Specimen: peripheral blood, collected on day 0 of AZD1222 vaccination. V usage is TRBV21-1 and J usage is TRBJ1-2; the DNA was not used to check the table's D call, TRBD1. TRBV21-1 corresponds to a pseudogene. In DNA form, the CDR3 reads TGTGCCAGCAGCAAAGGGGTCGGACAGGGGAGAGACCCCTATGGCTACACCTTC. As protein: CASSKGVGQGRDPYGYTF.